This TCR beta chain came from a study of T cells in Graves' hyperthyroidism and ophthalmopathy. The study, taken as a whole, reports: Clonotypes that were expanded in thyroid above 0.001 mostly appeared in blood too.

The germline CDR1 and CDR2 sequences are LNHNV and YYDKDF (reference sequence). Between the trimmed V and J ends, which lost 1 base and 0 bases, there was a span of 10 bases. The CDR3 covers 16 residues. RNA transcripts yielded amplified TCR beta CDR3 regions. First-round RT-PCR with HTBI primers amplified the TCR CDR3 region. TCRdb re-called the multiplex PCR reads through MiXCR, storing one row per CDR3 protein. The table includes approximately 500,000 distinct CDR3 sequences, more than 45% detected once. Stable Graves' hyperthyroidism meant no ophthalmopathy progression within 18 months. Those with hyperthyroidism were 18 to 65 years old, newly diagnosed, and ill for under 2 months. This clonotype has just a few counts. The antigen remains undetermined.

Sequencing was performed on peripheral blood or thyroid tissue (not recorded which). The chain is built from TRBV15 and TRBJ2-1; no firm D call. This receptor was obtained from a young woman with Graves' hyperthyroidism. This CDR3 is CATSRGNSGSYNEQFF. CDR3 coding DNA: TGTGCCACCAGCAGAGGAAACTCAGGCTCCTACAATGAGCAGTTCTTC.